This section outlines one T cell receptor beta chain sequence together with its context. Since the CDR3 does not end with the conserved phenylalanine or tryptophan, this likely comes from a read error. The DNA is omitted, as the CDR3 cannot be located on it reliably, and the CDR3 follows TCRdb's listing. This specimen comes from a study of T cells in Graves' hyperthyroidism and ophthalmopathy. The investigators amplified TCR beta CDR3 regions from RNA transcripts. The HTBI primer set served for first-round RT-PCR of the TCR CDR3. TCRdb re-derived calls from the multiplex PCR reads in MiXCR, one entry per CDR3 protein. The table includes some 50,000 distinct CDR3 sequences, over 40% detected once. Sequencing was performed on blood. The clonotype was recovered from a woman in her forties or fifties with Graves' ophthalmopathy.

The CDR3: CAISEPGQ. The chain has TRBV10-3 and TRBJ2-7; the D call of TRBD1 is as the table states it, not checked on the DNA. The CDR3 numbers 8 amino acids, ends counted. Germline V gene lookup returns CDR1 ENHRY and CDR2 SYGVKD.